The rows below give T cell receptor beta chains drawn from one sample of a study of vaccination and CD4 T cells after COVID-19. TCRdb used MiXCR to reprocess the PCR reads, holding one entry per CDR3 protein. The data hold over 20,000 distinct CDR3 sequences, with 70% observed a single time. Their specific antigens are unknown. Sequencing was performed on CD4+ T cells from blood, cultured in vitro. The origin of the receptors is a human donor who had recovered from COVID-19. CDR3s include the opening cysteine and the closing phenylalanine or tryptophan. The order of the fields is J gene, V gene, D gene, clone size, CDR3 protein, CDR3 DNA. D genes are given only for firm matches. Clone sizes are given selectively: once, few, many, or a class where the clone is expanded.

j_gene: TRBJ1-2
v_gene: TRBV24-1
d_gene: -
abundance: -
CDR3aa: CATSDRRGNYGYTF
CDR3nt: TGTGCCACCAGTGATAGGAGAGGGAACTATGGCTACACCTTC

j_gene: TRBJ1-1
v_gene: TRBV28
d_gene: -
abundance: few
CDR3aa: CASRPEAFF
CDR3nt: TGTGCCAGCAGGCCCGAAGCTTTCTTT

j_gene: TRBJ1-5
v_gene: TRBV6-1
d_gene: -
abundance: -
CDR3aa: CASSSRARNQPQHF
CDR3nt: TGTGCCAGCAGCTCGCGGGCCAGAAATCAGCCCCAGCATTTT

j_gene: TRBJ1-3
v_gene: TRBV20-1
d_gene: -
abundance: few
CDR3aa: CSAHGTAGNTIYF
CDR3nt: TGCAGTGCTCACGGGACGGCCGGAAACACCATATATTTT

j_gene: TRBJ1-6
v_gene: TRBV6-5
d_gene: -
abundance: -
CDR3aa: CASSYSQAGSPLHF
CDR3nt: TGTGCCAGCAGTTACTCACAAGCCGGTTCACCCCTCCACTTT

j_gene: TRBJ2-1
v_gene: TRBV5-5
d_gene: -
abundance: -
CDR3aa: CASSLEGGSSYNEQFF
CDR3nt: TGTGCCAGCAGCTTGGAAGGGGGGAGCTCCTACAATGAGCAGTTCTTC

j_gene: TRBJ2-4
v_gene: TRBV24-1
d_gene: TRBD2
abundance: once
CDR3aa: CATSDGRTKNIQYF
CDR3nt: TGTGCCACCAGTGACGGGAGGACCAAAAACATTCAGTACTTC

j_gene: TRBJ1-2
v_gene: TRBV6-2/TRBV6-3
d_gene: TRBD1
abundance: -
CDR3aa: CASSLLNRGRGYTF
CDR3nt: TGTGCCAGCAGCCTACTTAACAGGGGGCGAGGCTACACCTTC

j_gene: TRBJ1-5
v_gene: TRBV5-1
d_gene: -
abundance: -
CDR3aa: CASSLDGASNQPQHF
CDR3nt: TGCGCCAGCAGCTTGGATGGGGCTAGCAATCAGCCCCAGCATTTT

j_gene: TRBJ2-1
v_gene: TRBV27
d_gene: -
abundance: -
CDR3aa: CASSLRIPGNEQFF
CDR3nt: TGTGCCAGCAGTTTGAGGATCCCCGGCAATGAGCAGTTCTTC

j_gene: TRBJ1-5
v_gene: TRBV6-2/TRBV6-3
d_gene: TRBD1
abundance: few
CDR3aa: CASSYIRLTGGEPQHF
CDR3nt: TGTGCCAGCAGTTACATCCGGTTGACAGGGGGCGAGCCCCAGCATTTT

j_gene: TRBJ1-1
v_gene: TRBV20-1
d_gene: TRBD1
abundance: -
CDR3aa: CSARDLGGQLNTEAFF
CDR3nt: TGCAGTGCTAGAGATCTCGGGGGACAGTTAAACACTGAAGCTTTCTTT

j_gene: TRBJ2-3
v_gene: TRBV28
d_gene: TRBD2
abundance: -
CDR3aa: CASRVSGRVSRQYF
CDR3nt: TGTGCCAGCAGAGTAAGCGGGAGGGTGTCTAGGCAGTATTTT

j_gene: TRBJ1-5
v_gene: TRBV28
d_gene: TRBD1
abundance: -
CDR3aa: CASSEDRGIIGNQPQHF
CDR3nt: TGTGCCAGCAGTGAGGACAGGGGAATTATTGGCAATCAGCCCCAGCATTTT

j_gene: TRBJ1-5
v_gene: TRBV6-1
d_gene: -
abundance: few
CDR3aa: CASKGDRRVNQPQHF
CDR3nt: TGTGCCAGCAAGGGCGACAGAAGAGTCAATCAGCCCCAGCATTTT

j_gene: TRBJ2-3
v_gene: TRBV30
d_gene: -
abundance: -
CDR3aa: CAWSVLTSAGDTQYF
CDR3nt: TGTGCCTGGAGTGTACTGACTAGTGCCGGTGATACGCAGTATTTT

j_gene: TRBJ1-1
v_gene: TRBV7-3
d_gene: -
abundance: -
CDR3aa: CASTKAPGGGTEAFF
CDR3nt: TGTGCCAGCACCAAAGCGCCCGGGGGCGGCACTGAAGCTTTCTTT

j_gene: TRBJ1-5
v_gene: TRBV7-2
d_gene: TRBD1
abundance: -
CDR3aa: CASSSDRGGRQPQHF
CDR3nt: TGTGCCAGCAGCTCGGACAGGGGGGGAAGACAGCCCCAGCATTTT

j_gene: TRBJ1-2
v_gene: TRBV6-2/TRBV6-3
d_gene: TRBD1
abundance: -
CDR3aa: CASRSGTASRNGYTF
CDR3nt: TGTGCCAGCAGGTCCGGGACAGCATCTAGAAATGGCTACACCTTC

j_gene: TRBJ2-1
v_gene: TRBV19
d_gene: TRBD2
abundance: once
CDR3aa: CASKTGGSYNEQFF
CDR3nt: TGTGCCAGTAAAACGGGGGGGTCCTACAATGAGCAGTTCTTC

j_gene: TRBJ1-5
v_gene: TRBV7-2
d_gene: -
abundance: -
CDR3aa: CASSLKADKSNQPQHF
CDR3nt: TGTGCCAGCAGCTTAAAAGCGGACAAGTCCAATCAGCCCCAGCATTTT

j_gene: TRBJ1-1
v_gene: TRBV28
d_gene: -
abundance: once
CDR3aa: CASSFGGRGTEAFF
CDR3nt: TGTGCCAGCAGTTTTGGGGGGCGGGGGACTGAAGCTTTCTTT

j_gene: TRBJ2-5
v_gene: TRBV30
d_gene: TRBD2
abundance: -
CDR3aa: CAWSARGLAGVGQETQYF
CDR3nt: TGTGCCTGGAGTGCCCGGGGACTAGCGGGAGTAGGGCAAGAGACCCAGTACTTC

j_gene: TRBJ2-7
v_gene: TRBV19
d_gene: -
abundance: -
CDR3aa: CASSIVRSGLAEQYF
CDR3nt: TGTGCCAGTAGTATAGTTCGAAGCGGACTCGCCGAGCAGTACTTC

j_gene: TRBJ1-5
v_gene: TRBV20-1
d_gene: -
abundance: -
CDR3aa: CSARPSGQLFNQPQHF
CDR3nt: TGCAGTGCTAGGCCCTCCGGACAGCTTTTCAATCAGCCCCAGCATTTT

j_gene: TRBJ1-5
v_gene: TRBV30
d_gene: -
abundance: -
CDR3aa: CAWSTGTISTAPQHF
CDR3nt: TGTGCCTGGAGCACAGGGACCATCTCTACGGCGCCCCAGCATTTT

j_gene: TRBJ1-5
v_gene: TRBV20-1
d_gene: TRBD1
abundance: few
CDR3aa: CSASRDRVGQPQHF
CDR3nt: TGCAGTGCTAGCCGGGACAGGGTTGGTCAGCCCCAGCATTTT

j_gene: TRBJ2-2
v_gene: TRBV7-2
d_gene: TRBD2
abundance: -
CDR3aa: CASSLSLLRGRGTGELFF
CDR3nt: TGTGCCAGCAGCTTGTCTCTACTGCGCGGGAGGGGGACCGGGGAGCTGTTTTTT

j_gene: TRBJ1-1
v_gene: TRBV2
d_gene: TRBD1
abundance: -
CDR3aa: CASRPDRVNTEAFF
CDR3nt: TGTGCCAGCAGACCGGACAGGGTTAATACTGAAGCTTTCTTT

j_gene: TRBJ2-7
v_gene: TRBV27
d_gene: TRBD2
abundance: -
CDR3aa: CASSSGRASYEQYF
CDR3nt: TGTGCCAGCAGTTCCGGGAGGGCCTCCTACGAGCAGTACTTC

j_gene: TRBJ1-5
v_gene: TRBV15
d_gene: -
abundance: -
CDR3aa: CATSRAGGREGDQPQHF
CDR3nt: TGTGCCACCAGCAGAGCGGGTGGGAGGGAGGGCGATCAGCCCCAGCATTTT

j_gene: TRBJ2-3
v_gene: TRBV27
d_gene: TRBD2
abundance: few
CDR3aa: CASSWLAGGRDTQYF
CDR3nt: TGTGCCAGCAGTTGGCTAGCGGGAGGTCGAGATACGCAGTATTTT

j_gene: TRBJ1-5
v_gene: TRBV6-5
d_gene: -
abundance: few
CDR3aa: CASSFGVFSNQPQHF
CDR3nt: TGTGCCAGCAGTTTCGGGGTTTTTAGCAATCAGCCCCAGCATTTT

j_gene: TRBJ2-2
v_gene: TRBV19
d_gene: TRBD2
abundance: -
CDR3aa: CATRLAENTGELFF
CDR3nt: TGTGCCACTAGACTAGCGGAGAACACCGGGGAGCTGTTTTTT

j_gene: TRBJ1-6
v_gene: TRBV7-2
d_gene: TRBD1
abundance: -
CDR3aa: CASSLTTGMVNSPLHF
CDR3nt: TGTGCCAGCAGCCTAACGACAGGGATGGTGAATTCACCCCTCCACTTT

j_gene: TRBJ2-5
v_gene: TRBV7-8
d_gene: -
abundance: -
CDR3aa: CASWRGTAGAETQYF
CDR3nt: TGTGCCAGCTGGCGGGGGACAGCCGGGGCGGAGACCCAGTACTTC

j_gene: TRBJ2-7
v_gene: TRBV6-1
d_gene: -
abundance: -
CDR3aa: CASSLHRGEQYF
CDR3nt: TGTGCCAGCAGTCTCCACCGGGGCGAGCAGTACTTC

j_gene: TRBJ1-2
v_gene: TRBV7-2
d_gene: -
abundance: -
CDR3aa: CASSAQVKANYGYTF
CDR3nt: TGTGCCAGCAGCGCACAGGTCAAGGCTAACTATGGCTACACCTTC

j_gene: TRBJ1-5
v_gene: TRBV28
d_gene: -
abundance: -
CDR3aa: CASSPSGTGNRPQHF
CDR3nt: TGTGCCAGCAGTCCCAGCGGCACTGGGAACAGGCCCCAGCATTTT

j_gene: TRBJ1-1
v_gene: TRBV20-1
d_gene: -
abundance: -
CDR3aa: CSARNPTKGAFF
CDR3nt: TGCAGTGCTAGAAACCCAACTAAGGGGGCTTTCTTT

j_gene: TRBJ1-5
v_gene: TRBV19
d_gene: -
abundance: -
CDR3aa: CASSRTPQGYQPQHF
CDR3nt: TGTGCCAGTAGTCGGACCCCGCAGGGGTATCAGCCCCAGCATTTT

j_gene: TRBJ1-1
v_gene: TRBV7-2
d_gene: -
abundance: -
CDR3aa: CASSLVGQLNTEAFF
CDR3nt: TGTGCCAGCAGCTTAGTTGGGCAGTTGAACACTGAAGCTTTCTTT

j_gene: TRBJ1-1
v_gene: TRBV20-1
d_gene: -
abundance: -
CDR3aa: CSANPGAEAFF
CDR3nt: TGCAGTGCGAACCCAGGGGCTGAAGCTTTCTTT

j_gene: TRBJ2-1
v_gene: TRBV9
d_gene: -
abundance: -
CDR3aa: CASRPDSTLYNEQFF
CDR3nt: TGTGCCAGCAGACCCGACAGTACCCTATACAATGAGCAGTTCTTC

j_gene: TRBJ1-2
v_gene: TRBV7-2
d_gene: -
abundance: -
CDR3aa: CASSLYLTDSYTF
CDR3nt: TGTGCCAGCAGCTTATATCTAACCGATTCCTACACCTTC

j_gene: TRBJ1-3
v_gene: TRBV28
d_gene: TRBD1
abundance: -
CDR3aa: CASSPRTGRNTIYF
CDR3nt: TGTGCCAGCAGTCCACGGACAGGGAGAAACACCATATATTTT

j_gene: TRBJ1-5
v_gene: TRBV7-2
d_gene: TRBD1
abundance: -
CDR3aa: CASSRRDSSQPQHF
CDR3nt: TGTGCCAGCAGCAGGAGGGACAGTAGTCAGCCCCAGCATTTT

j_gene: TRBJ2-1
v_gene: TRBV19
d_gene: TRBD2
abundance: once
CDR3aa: CASSLRTSGNEQFF
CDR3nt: TGTGCCAGTAGCCTGCGGACTAGCGGCAATGAGCAGTTCTTC

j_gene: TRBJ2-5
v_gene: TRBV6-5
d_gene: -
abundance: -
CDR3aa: CASSYLLVGTQYF
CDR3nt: TGTGCCAGCAGTTACCTACTAGTCGGGACCCAGTACTTC

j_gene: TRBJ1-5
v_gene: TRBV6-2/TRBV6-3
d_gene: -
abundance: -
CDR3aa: CASSLQVNNQPQHF
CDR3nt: TGTGCCAGCAGTTTACAGGTTAACAATCAGCCCCAGCATTTT

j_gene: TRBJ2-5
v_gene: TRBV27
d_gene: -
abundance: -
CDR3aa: CASSLFAQGGTQYF
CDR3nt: TGTGCCAGCAGTTTATTTGCCCAGGGGGGGACCCAGTACTTC

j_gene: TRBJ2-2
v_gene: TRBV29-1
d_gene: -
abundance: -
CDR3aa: CSAHSLGELFF
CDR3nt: TGCAGCGCCCACAGTCTCGGGGAGCTGTTTTTT

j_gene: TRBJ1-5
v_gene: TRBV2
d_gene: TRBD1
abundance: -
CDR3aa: CASSVSGGVRQPQHF
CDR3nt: TGTGCCAGCAGTGTATCAGGGGGCGTCAGGCAGCCCCAGCATTTT

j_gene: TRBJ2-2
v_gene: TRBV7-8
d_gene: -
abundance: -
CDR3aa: CASSLARLENTGELFF
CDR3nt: TGTGCCAGCAGCTTAGCGAGATTAGAGAACACCGGGGAGCTGTTTTTT